This TCR beta chain was obtained from a study of T cell repertoires in ileal Crohn's disease. Germline loops: CDR1 KGHSH, CDR2 LQKENI. The CDR3 runs to 16 residues. V gave up 2 bases and J gave up 2 bases; unmatched junction bases: 7. Data came from immunoSEQ multiplex PCR; TCRdb stores just in-frame clones and leaves some out. The table lists over 14,000 clones, roughly 78% of them singletons. The receptor was derived from an adult with Crohn's disease. Sequenced input: ileal tissue. The chain couples TRBV18 to TRBJ1-2; 8 bases map to TRBD1. The CDR3 DNA reads as TGTGCCAGCTCACCAGGTTTGGCAGGGGGCAACTATGGCTACACCTTC. Protein sequence: CASSPGLAGGNYGYTF.